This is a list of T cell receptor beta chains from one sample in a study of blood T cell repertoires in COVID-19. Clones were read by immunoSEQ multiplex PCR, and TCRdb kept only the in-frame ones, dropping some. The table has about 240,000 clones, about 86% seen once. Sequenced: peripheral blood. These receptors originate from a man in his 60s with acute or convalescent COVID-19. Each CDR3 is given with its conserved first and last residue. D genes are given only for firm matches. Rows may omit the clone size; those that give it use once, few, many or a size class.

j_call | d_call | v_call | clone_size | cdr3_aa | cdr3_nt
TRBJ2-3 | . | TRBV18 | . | CASSEGSSTDTQYF | TGTGCCAGCTCAGAAGGGAGTAGCACAGATACGCAGTATTTT
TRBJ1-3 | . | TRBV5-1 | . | CASSLDRVVDTIYF | TGCGCCAGCAGCTTGGACAGGGTGGTGGACACCATATATTTT
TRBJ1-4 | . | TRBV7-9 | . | CASSEGQGDYEKLFF | TGTGCCAGCAGCGAAGGTCAAGGGGACTATGAAAAACTGTTTTTT
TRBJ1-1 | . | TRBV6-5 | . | CATFAAGAVNTEAFF | TGTGCCACCTTCGCAGCGGGGGCCGTGAACACTGAAGCTTTCTTT
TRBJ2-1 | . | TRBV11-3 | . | CASSQGTNSYNEQFF | TGTGCCAGCAGCCAGGGGACCAACTCCTACAATGAGCAGTTCTTC
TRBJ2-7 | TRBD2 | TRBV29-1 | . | CSVEAAGESEQYF | TGCAGCGTTGAGGCGGCGGGAGAGAGCGAGCAGTACTTC
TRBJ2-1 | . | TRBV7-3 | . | CASSFSGGTYNEQFF | TGTGCCAGCAGCTTTAGTGGGGGCACCTACAATGAGCAGTTCTTC
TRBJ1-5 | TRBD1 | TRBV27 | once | CASSLYQDRGGSNQPQHF | TGTGCCAGCAGTTTATATCAGGACAGGGGGGGTTCGAATCAGCCCCAGCATTTT
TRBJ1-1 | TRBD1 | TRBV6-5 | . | CASKEGQWNTEAFF | TGTGCCAGCAAGGAGGGACAGTGGAACACTGAAGCTTTCTTT
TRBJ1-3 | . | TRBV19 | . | CASSIRLSSGNTIYF | TGTGCCAGTAGTATACGACTTAGCTCTGGAAACACCATATATTTT
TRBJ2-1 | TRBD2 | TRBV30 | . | CAWSQGTSIYEQFF | TGTGCCTGGAGTCAAGGGACTAGTATCTATGAGCAGTTCTTC
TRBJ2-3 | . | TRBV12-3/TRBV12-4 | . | CASSLAGVDTQYF | TGTGCCAGCAGTTTGGCGGGCGTAGATACGCAGTATTTT
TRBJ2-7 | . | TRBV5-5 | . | CASSQDYLDSYEQYF | TGTGCCAGCAGCCAGGACTACCTCGACTCCTACGAGCAGTACTTC
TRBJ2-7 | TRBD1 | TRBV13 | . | CASSRDRGSYEQYF | TGTGCCAGCAGCCGCGACAGGGGCTCCTACGAGCAGTACTTC
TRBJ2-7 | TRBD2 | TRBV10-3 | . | CAISVGTSQYEQYF | TGTGCCATCAGTGTGGGGACTAGTCAGTACGAGCAGTACTTC
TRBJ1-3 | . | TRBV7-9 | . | CASSRAGGLRNTIYF | TGTGCCAGCAGCCGGGCGGGGGGCTTGCGAAACACCATATATTTT
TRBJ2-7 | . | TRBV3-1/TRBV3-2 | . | CASSQRNAGGSYEQYF | TGTGCCAGCAGCCAACGTAATGCAGGGGGGTCCTACGAGCAGTACTTC
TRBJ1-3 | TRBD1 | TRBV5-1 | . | CASSLTGGVGNTIYF | TGCGCCAGCAGCCTGACAGGGGGTGTAGGAAACACCATATATTTT
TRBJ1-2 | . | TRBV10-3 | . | CAISESRSGRNNYGYTF | TGTGCCATCAGTGAGTCTCGGTCAGGGAGGAATAACTATGGCTACACCTTC
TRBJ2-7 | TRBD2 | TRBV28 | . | CASSWTSDSYEQYF | TGTGCCAGCAGTTGGACTAGCGATTCCTACGAGCAGTACTTC
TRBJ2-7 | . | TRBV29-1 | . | CSVEVSRSQSYEQYF | TGCAGCGTTGAAGTATCACGGAGCCAATCCTACGAGCAGTACTTC
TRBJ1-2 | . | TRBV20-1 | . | CSATGGPGYTF | TGCAGTGCTACGGGAGGGCCTGGCTACACCTTC
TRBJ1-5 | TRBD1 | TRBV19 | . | CASSRDRVQPQHF | TGTGCCAGTAGTCGGGACAGGGTACAGCCCCAGCATTTT
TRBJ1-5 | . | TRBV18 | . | CASSPPSGQNQPQHF | TGTGCCAGCTCACCACCGTCAGGCCAAAATCAGCCCCAGCATTTT
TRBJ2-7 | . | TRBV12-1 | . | CASSSRLPLGEQYF | TGTGCCAGCAGCTCGCGGCTTCCCCTCGGCGAGCAGTACTTC
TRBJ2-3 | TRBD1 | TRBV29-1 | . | CSVERQGTDTQYF | TGCAGCGTTGAGAGACAGGGAACAGATACGCAGTATTTT
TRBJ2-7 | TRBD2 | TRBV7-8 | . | CASSLGTSGSHEQYF | TGTGCCAGCAGCCTAGGGACTAGCGGGTCCCACGAGCAGTACTTC
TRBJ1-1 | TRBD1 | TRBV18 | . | CASSPIPGQVEAFF | TGTGCCAGCTCACCGATCCCCGGACAGGTCGAAGCTTTCTTT
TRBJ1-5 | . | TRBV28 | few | CASSFLRQGNQPQHF | TGTGCCAGCAGTTTCCTCAGACAGGGCAATCAGCCCCAGCATTTT
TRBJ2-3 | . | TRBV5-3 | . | CARSLGLLASTDTQYF | TGTGCCAGAAGCCTGGGTCTCCTAGCGAGCACAGATACGCAGTATTTT
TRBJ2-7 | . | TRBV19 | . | CASTTTPEGAEQYF | TGTGCCAGTACGACGACCCCCGAGGGAGCGGAGCAGTACTTC
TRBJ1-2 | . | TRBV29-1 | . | CSVVSEYGYTF | TGCAGCGTTGTCTCGGAGTATGGCTACACCTTC
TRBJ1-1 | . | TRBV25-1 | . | CASSEWGETDTEAFF | TGTGCCAGCAGTGAATGGGGAGAGACGGACACTGAAGCTTTCTTT
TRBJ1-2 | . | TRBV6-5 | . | CASRNRDGYTF | TGTGCCAGCCGCAACAGGGATGGCTACACCTTC
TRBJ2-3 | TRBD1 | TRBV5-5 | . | CASSLLGTESYSSTDTQYF | TGTGCCAGCAGCTTGTTAGGGACAGAATCATACTCTAGCACAGATACGCAGTATTTT
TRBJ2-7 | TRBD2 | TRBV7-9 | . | CASSLAGGPLRQQYF | TGTGCCAGCAGCTTAGCGGGAGGGCCCCTAAGGCAGCAGTACTTC
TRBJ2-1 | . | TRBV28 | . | CASSVLIARDIYNEQFF | TGTGCCAGCAGTGTGCTAATTGCTCGGGACATTTACAATGAGCAGTTCTTC
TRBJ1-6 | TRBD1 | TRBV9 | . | CASSPAGTDNSPLHF | TGTGCCAGCAGCCCAGCAGGGACAGATAATTCACCCCTCCACTTT
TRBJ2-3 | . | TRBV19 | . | CASKRVSGSTDTQYF | TGTGCCAGTAAGAGGGTTAGCGGTAGCACAGATACGCAGTATTTT
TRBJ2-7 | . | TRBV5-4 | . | CASSLAGPYEQYF | TGTGCCAGCAGCTTGGCAGGGCCCTACGAGCAGTACTTC
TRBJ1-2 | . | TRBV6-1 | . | CASSDILGDGYTF | TGTGCCAGCAGTGACATACTGGGCGATGGCTACACCTTC
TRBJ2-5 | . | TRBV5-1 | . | CASSFLQGSSIQETQYF | TGCGCCAGCAGCTTCCTACAGGGATCTTCCATCCAAGAGACCCAGTACTTC
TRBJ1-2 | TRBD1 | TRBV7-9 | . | CASSLALGQGGSYGYTF | TGTGCCAGCAGCTTAGCGCTCGGGCAGGGGGGTAGCTATGGCTACACCTTC
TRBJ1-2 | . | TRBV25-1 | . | CASSEYFPGNYGYTF | TGTGCCAGCAGTGAATACTTTCCAGGAAACTATGGCTACACCTTC
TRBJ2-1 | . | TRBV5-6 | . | CASSLVSQGGSYNEQFF | TGTGCCAGCAGCTTGGTGTCACAGGGGGGGTCCTACAATGAGCAGTTCTTC
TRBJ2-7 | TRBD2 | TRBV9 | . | CASSPGLAGESAQYF | TGTGCCAGCAGCCCAGGACTAGCGGGAGAGAGCGCGCAGTACTTC
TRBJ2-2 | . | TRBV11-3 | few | CASSLAGGHPGAGELFF | TGTGCCAGCAGCTTAGCGGGAGGCCACCCAGGGGCCGGGGAGCTGTTTTTT
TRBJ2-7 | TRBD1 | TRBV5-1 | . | CASRRTSGGANEQYF | TGCGCCAGCAGGAGGACCTCAGGGGGCGCGAACGAGCAGTACTTC
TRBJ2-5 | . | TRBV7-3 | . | CASSLGGQETQYF | TGTGCCAGCAGCTTAGGGGGGCAAGAGACCCAGTACTTC
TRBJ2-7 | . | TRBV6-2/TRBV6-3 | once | CASSNPRSYEQYF | TGTGCCAGCAGCAACCCCAGGTCCTACGAGCAGTACTTC
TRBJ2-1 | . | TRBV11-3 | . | CASSLDSGDYNEQFF | TGTGCCAGCAGCTTAGATAGCGGAGACTACAATGAGCAGTTCTTC
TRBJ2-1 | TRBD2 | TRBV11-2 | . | CASSPGTSGRFGNNEQFF | TGTGCCAGCAGCCCCGGGACTAGCGGGAGGTTTGGGAACAATGAGCAGTTCTTC
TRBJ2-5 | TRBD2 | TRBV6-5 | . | CASSYPGLAEPETQYF | TGTGCCAGCAGTTACCCGGGACTAGCGGAACCAGAGACCCAGTACTTC